These 4 T cell receptor beta chains originate from one sample sequenced in a study of T cells in Graves' hyperthyroidism and ophthalmopathy. Researchers took RNA transcripts and amplified the TCR beta CDR3 regions from them. TCR CDR3 regions were first amplified by RT-PCR with HTBI primers. MiXCR, applied by TCRdb to the multiplex PCR reads, yields one record per CDR3 protein. The profile covers some 600,000 distinct CDR3 sequences, with approximately 15% appearing a single time and more than 4.5% taken by the ten largest. The sequenced material came from blood. The source is a woman between 25 and 40 years old with Graves' hyperthyroidism that later progressed to Graves' ophthalmopathy.

This clonotype was recorded many times. CDR3 sequence reads: CASSLSREYQPQHF. CDR3 DNA sequence: TGTGCCAGCAGTTTAAGTAGGGAGTATCAGCCCCAGCATTTT. The chain couples TRBV28 to TRBJ1-5; D remains ambiguous. Germline V gene data show CDR1 as MDHEN and CDR2 as SYDVKM. V dropped 2 bases and J dropped 5 bases, with 10 bases sitting between them. The CDR3 loop spans 14 amino acids.

As DNA, the CDR3 is TGCGCCAGCAGCCTATGGTTGTCAGATTTTAACAATGAGCAGTTCTTC. It is translated as CASSLWLSDFNNEQFF. This chain links TRBV5-1 with TRBJ2-1; D gene ambiguous. The CDR3 contains 16 residues. The germline gives CDR1 SGHRS, CDR2 YFSETQ. Trimming stripped 4 bases from V and 5 bases from J, with 19 bases between.

This clonotype was observed many times. The chain joins TRBV7-2 to TRBJ1-1; D might be TRBD1 (5 bases). This CDR3 spans 14 amino acids. Trimming stripped 5 bases from V and 2 bases from J, with 12 bases between. Looked up from germline, CDR1 is SGHTA and CDR2 is FQGNSA. CDR3 sequence reads: CASSLRQSNTEAFF. As DNA, the CDR3 is TGTGCCAGCAGCCTCCGACAGTCCAACACTGAAGCTTTCTTT.

Points on this clonotype: This clone may be a read error of a much larger clone one base away. The chain has TRBV10-3 and TRBJ1-5; 7 nucleotides match TRBD1. Germline V gene lookup returns CDR1 ENHRY and CDR2 SYGVKD. The CDR3 consists of 14 residues. CDR3 in DNA: TGTGCCACGCGGGACAGCGAAAAGTCCCAGCCCCGGCATTTT. This sequence encodes CATRDSEKSQPRHF.